This TCR beta chain was found in a study of shared clonotypes between healthy human individuals. Only in-frame clones appear in the TCRdb table, and some are missing; sequencing was by immunoSEQ multiplex PCR. Of 800,000 to 950,000 clones in the sample, roughly 96% are singletons; the top ten hold about 0.21%. CDR3 size: 16 residues. Trimming pared 3 bases from V and 1 base from J, leaving 14 bases between. Germline lookup yields CDR1 SGDLS and CDR2 YYNGEE. Positively selected for CCR7, the CD45RO-negative cells used as naive CD8 cells excluded terminally differentiated effector memory CD45RA+ cells.

The source of this sequence is a man aged 30 to 45 in good health. The chain uses TRBV9 and TRBJ2-1; D remains unclear. Sequences were obtained from naive CD8+ T cells sorted from blood. CDR3 in DNA: TGTGCCAGCAGCGAGGCCGTCGAAGGATCCTACAATGAGCAGTTCTTC. Protein sequence: CASSEAVEGSYNEQFF.